The 27 T cell receptor beta chains listed next were all sequenced from one sample in a study of cytomegalovirus exposure and HLA in healthy donors. It was with 60 Vbeta and 13 Jbeta primers that the PCR ran. This table comes from immunoSEQ multiplex PCR, and its TCRdb copy is limited to in-frame clones, with some not included. The sample yields roughly 130,000 clones, 66% seen once. Sequenced input: PBMCs. The receptors were gathered from a woman aged 55-70 years in good health and CMV-seronegative.

The CDR3 DNA reads as TGTGCCAGCAGGGGGACAGGGAGCTATGGCTACACCTTC. This translates into CASRGTGSYGYTF. The J gene is TRBJ1-2, the V gene TRBV28, with 9 bases that match TRBD1. Germline-derived CDR1 and CDR2 are MDHEN and SYDVKM. CDR3 length equals 13 residues. The trim removed 6 bases at V and 4 bases at J, leaving 3 bases unmatched.

The sample holds a few counts of this clone. Written as DNA, the CDR3 is TGTGCCAGCAGCTTAAACAGGGGGGGCTATGGCTACACCTTC. As protein: CASSLNRGGYGYTF. The chain has TRBV7-2 and TRBJ1-2; 8 nucleotides align to TRBD1. Germline lookup yields CDR1 SGHTA and CDR2 FQGNSA. Trimming removed 2 bases from V and 4 bases from J; junction bases left unmatched: 3. CDR3 length: 14 amino acids.

The chain links TRBV19 to TRBJ2-3, with TRBD2 identical over 7 bases. The CDR3 is made up of 15 amino acids. Germline V gene sequence: CDR1 LNHDA, CDR2 SQIVND (reference sequence). With 5 bases clipped from V and 2 bases from J, the junction kept 7 bases outside the gene matches. The DNA for the CDR3 is TGTGCCAGTAGTCGTAACGGGGGGTTCACAGATACGCAGTATTTT. This codes for CASSRNGGFTDTQYF. Full variable domain (missing parts from reference TRBV19 and TRBJ2-3): DGGITQSPKYLFRKEGQNVTLSCEQNLNHDAMYWYRQDPGQGLRLIYYSQIVNDFQKGDIAEGYSVSREKKESFPLTVTSAQKNPTAFYLCASSRNGGFTDTQYFGPGTRLTVL.

This chain uses TRBV5-4 with TRBJ2-3; TRBD1 agrees at 9 bases. Per germline, CDR1 SGHNT and CDR2 YYREEE (reference sequence). CDR3 length: 14 amino acids. The V gene end was trimmed by 3 bases and the J gene end by 3 bases; junction bases not matched to a gene: 2. The CDR3 protein is CASSSDRGTDTQYF. Written as DNA, the CDR3 is TGTGCCAGCAGCTCCGACAGGGGGACAGATACGCAGTATTTT.

The V and J genes are TRBV5-1 and TRBJ1-4, with 9 bases identical to TRBD1. Germline CDR1 reads SGHRS; CDR2 reads YFSETQ. The ends lost 0 bases at V and 0 bases at J; junction bases unmatched: 6. There are 18 residues in the CDR3. CDR3 sequence (DNA): TGCGCCAGCAGCTTGGAATACAGGGGGCTTACAACTAATGAAAAACTGTTTTTT. Its protein product is CASSLEYRGLTTNEKLFF.

The chain carries TRBV28 and TRBJ1-2, with 10 bases fitting TRBD1. The germline CDR1 and CDR2 sequences are MDHEN and SYDVKM. The CDR3 has 15 amino acids. Trimming took 6 bases from V and 4 from J; bases not matched to a gene: 8. The CDR3 DNA sequence: TGTGCCAGCAGCCCTCGGGGACAGGGGTTCTATGGCTACACCTTC. It is translated as CASSPRGQGFYGYTF.

This clone was seen a handful of times. V gene TRBV19 combines with J gene TRBJ2-5, with TRBD1 identical over 8 bases. V trimming: 7 bases; J trimming: 4 bases; junction bases outside the gene matches: 11. The CDR3 loop spans 15 amino acids. CDR1 LNHDA and CDR2 SQIVND come from the germline V gene (reference sequence). The CDR3 here is CASNTGTGNRETQYF. The CDR3 DNA follows: TGTGCCAGTAACACCGGGACAGGAAATAGAGAGACCCAGTACTTC. Based on the CDR3 plus reference TRBV19 and TRBJ2-5, the full variable domain is DGGITQSPKYLFRKEGQNVTLSCEQNLNHDAMYWYRQDPGQGLRLIYYSQIVNDFQKGDIAEGYSVSREKKESFPLTVTSAQKNPTAFYLCASNTGTGNRETQYFGPGTRLLVL.

J is TRBJ2-7 and V is TRBV5-1, with 14 bases that match TRBD2. Germline assignment: CDR1 SGHRS and CDR2 YFSETQ. This CDR3 spans 15 amino acids. The trim removed 4 bases at V and 2 bases at J, leaving 2 bases unmatched. CDR3 sequence: CASSPGLAGAYEQYF. CDR3 sequence (DNA): TGCGCCAGCAGCCCGGGACTAGCGGGAGCCTACGAGCAGTACTTC. Variable domain in full (rest from reference TRBV5-1 and TRBJ2-7): KAGVTQTPRYLIKTRGQQVTLSCSPISGHRSVSWYQQTPGQGLQFLFEYFSETQRNKGNFPGRFSGRQFSNSRSEMNVSTLELGDSALYLCASSPGLAGAYEQYFGPGTRLTVT.

This chain uses TRBV28 with TRBJ2-1; 12 bases line up with TRBD2. The germline V gene has CDR1 MDHEN and CDR2 SYDVKM. V lost 2 bases, J lost 7 bases, and 15 bases stayed unmatched. This CDR3 comprises 19 residues. CDR3 bases: TGTGCCAGCAGTTTAAGGAGTTTGACTAGCGGGAGTTTAGGTAATGAGCAGTTCTTC. It specifies CASSLRSLTSGSLGNEQFF.

The chain is built from TRBV27 and TRBJ2-2; 9 nucleotides match TRBD2. The CDR3 runs 19 residues. The germline V gene has CDR1 MNHEY and CDR2 SMNVEV (reference sequence). The J segment lost 4 bases and the V segment lost 7 bases, leaving 19 bases of the junction unmatched. The CDR3 DNA sequence: TGTGCCAGCAAACAGATCGGCGGGAGGGCCGGGGGTGTCACCGGGGAGCTGTTTTTT. Translation: CASKQIGGRAGGVTGELFF.

The chain has TRBV5-1 and TRBJ2-3; TRBD2 matches 11 bases. The CDR3 sequence is 19 residues long. With V trimmed by 0 bases and J by 5 bases, 14 bases remained unmatched. CDR1 and CDR2 (germline): SGHRS, YFSETQ. The CDR3, as DNA: TGCGCCAGCAGCTTGGGAAGGGGCAGACTAGCGGGGACCGTAGATACGCAGTATTTT. Its protein product is CASSLGRGRLAGTVDTQYF.

This clone turned up a few times. The rearrangement joins TRBV10-3 to TRBJ2-3; maybe TRBD1 (6 bases). This CDR3 region has 13 residues. Germline CDR1 reads ENHRY; CDR2 reads SYGVKD. The ends were cut back, 10 bases at V and 6 bases at J, with 17 bases in the middle. The CDR3 DNA reads as TGTGCCACCGCTTCAGGGGCTAGCGATACGCAGTATTTT. It specifies CATASGASDTQYF.

The rearrangement uses TRBV5-1 and TRBJ2-3, with 7 bases matching TRBD2. CDR1 SGHRS and CDR2 YFSETQ come from the germline V gene. With 1 base clipped from V and 14 bases from J, the junction kept 7 bases outside the gene matches. CDR3 length: 12 amino acids. The CDR3 DNA reads TGCGCCAGCAGCTTGACTAGCGTGCCGCGGTATTTT. This translates into CASSLTSVPRYF.

This sequence joins TRBV29-1 and TRBJ1-1; the D gene is possibly TRBD1 (5 bases). V was cut by 2 bases and J by 7 bases, with 17 bases left in between. This CDR3 is 14 amino acids long. CDR1 is SQVTM and CDR2 is ANQGSEA in the germline V gene. The CDR3 region is CSVERLQGLSEAFF. CDR3 sequence (DNA): TGCAGCGTTGAAAGATTGCAGGGACTTAGTGAAGCTTTCTTT.

This rearrangement joins TRBV19 to TRBJ2-4, with D possibly being TRBD1 (6 bases). V was shortened by 7 bases and J by 0 bases, with 10 bases between the two germline ends. CDR3 size: 14 residues. Germline-derived CDR1 and CDR2 are LNHDA and SQIVND (reference sequence). The CDR3 sequence is CASIRTVAKNIQYF. The DNA for the CDR3 is TGTGCCAGTATCAGGACAGTAGCCAAAAACATTCAGTACTTC.

The chain employs TRBV11-3 and TRBJ2-1, with 8 bases lining up with TRBD2. Per the germline V gene, CDR1 is SGHNT and CDR2 is YENEEA. Losses at the gene ends were 6 bases for V and 5 bases for J; bases not matched to a gene: 9. This CDR3 is built from 15 residues. CDR3 DNA: TGTGCCAGCAGTGGGGGTTCGGGGGGGGACAATGAGCAGTTCTTC. It is translated as CASSGGSGGDNEQFF.

This chain connects TRBV7-7 to TRBJ2-2, with 7 positions matching TRBD1. The CDR3 runs 16 residues. Losses at the gene ends were 3 bases for V and 2 bases for J; bases not matched to a gene: 6. Germline lookup yields CDR1 SSHAT and CDR2 FNYEAQ (reference sequence). The CDR3 protein is CASSLGQTLNTGELFF. CDR3 sequence (DNA): TGTGCCAGCAGCTTGGGACAGACCCTTAACACCGGGGAGCTGTTTTTT. The full variable domain, with the rest looked up from reference TRBV7-7 and TRBJ2-2, is GAGVSQSPRYKVTKRGQDVTLRCDPISSHATLYWYQQALGQGPEFLTYFNYEAQPDKSGLPSDRFSAERPEGSISTLTIQRTEQRDSAMYRCASSLGQTLNTGELFFGEGSRLTVL.

The chain carries TRBV6-1 and TRBJ2-7; TRBD1 matches 10 bases. J was trimmed by 5 bases and V by 3 bases; bases with no gene match: 7. Germline V lookup: CDR1 MNHNS, CDR2 SASEGT. The CDR3 runs 15 residues. CDR3 sequence reads: CASSDSGTGAHEQYF. For the CDR3, the DNA is TGTGCCAGCAGTGACTCCGGGACAGGGGCCCACGAGCAGTACTTC.

The chain combines TRBV5-1 with TRBJ1-1; 7 nucleotides agree with TRBD1. V dropped 4 bases and J dropped 3; count of bases not matched to a gene: 3. Germline values: CDR1 SGHRS, CDR2 YFSETQ. This CDR3 is built from 13 residues. Here the CDR3 reads CASSVTGYTEAFF. CDR3 sequence (DNA): TGCGCCAGCAGCGTGACAGGGTACACTGAAGCTTTCTTT.

This clone was seen a few times. The rearrangement joins TRBV6-5 to TRBJ2-7; 7 nucleotides line up with TRBD2. The CDR3 extends over 15 amino acids. Germline trimming cut 0 bases from V and 0 bases from J; bases unmatched to any gene: 2. Germline V gene sequence: CDR1 MNHEY, CDR2 SVGAGI. The CDR3 protein is CASSYSRDYSYEQYF. The DNA of the CDR3 is TGTGCCAGCAGTTACTCCCGGGACTACTCCTACGAGCAGTACTTC.

The chain has TRBV6-1 and TRBJ1-5; D may be TRBD1 (5 bases). CDR3 length: 14 amino acids. V lost 7 bases and J 4 bases, leaving 14 bases between the germline ends. In germline, CDR1 is MNHNS, CDR2 SASEGT. The CDR3 here is CASTRGRENQPQHF. CDR3 nucleotide sequence: TGTGCCAGCACTCGGGGACGGGAGAATCAGCCCCAGCATTTT.

V gene TRBV7-3 combines with J gene TRBJ2-3; D remains ambiguous. There are 15 residues in the CDR3. Between the trimmed V and J ends, which lost 5 bases and 2 bases, there was a span of 14 bases. Germline values: CDR1 SGHTA, CDR2 FQGTGA. The CDR3 DNA sequence: TGTGCCAGCAGCGAGTCCGGGTCGGTCACAGATACGCAGTATTTT. This encodes CASSESGSVTDTQYF.

V and J are TRBV7-9 and TRBJ2-7; possible D gene TRBD1, 5 bases. The V end lost 1 base, the J end lost 4 bases, and 11 bases lay between the germline ends. CDR1 SEHNR and CDR2 FQNEAQ come from the germline V gene (reference sequence). CDR3 length equals 14 residues. The CDR3 nucleotides are TGTGCCAGCAGCTTAGTTCCAGGGAAGTACGAGCAGTACTTC. Its protein is CASSLVPGKYEQYF.

This clone has only a few counts. In DNA, the CDR3 is TGTGCCAGCAGCCAGGCGTCTCGGGGAAGCTCCTATAATTCACCCCTCCACTTT. Its protein product is CASSQASRGSSYNSPLHF. V gene TRBV14 combines with J gene TRBJ1-6; D is unclear. Looked up from germline, CDR1 is SGHDN and CDR2 is FVKESK. The germline V and J ends were trimmed by 3 bases and 0 bases, with 15 bases remaining between them. The length of the CDR3 is 18 residues.

This clone was found a few times. The chain carries TRBV6-6 and TRBJ1-1; the D gene is possibly TRBD1 (6 bases). The ends were cut back, 6 bases at V and 0 bases at J, with 14 bases in the middle. This CDR3 is 15 amino acids long. CDR1 is MNHNY and CDR2 is SVGAGI in the germline V gene (reference sequence). The CDR3 reads CASRSDRGLNTEAFF. The CDR3 bases are TGTGCCAGCAGGAGTGATAGGGGGTTGAACACTGAAGCTTTCTTT.

The V call is TRBV5-1, the J call TRBJ2-7; the match to TRBD2 covers 9 bases. Trimming removed 0 bases from V and 1 base from J; junction bases left unmatched: 2. Germline CDR1 is SGHRS and CDR2 is YFSETQ. CDR3 size: 15 residues. The CDR3 DNA reads TGCGCCAGCAGCTTGGTAGCGGGGGCGTCCTACGAGCAGTACTTC. This translates into CASSLVAGASYEQYF.

J is TRBJ2-3 and V is TRBV5-1; tentative D call: TRBD1 (5 bases). CDR3 length: 17 amino acids. The germline V gene has CDR1 SGHRS and CDR2 YFSETQ. V shed 0 bases and J shed 1 base, with 15 bases lying between them. For the CDR3, the DNA is TGCGCCAGCAGCTTGGCCGCTGGGGCGCTCGGCACAGATACGCAGTATTTT. Amino acid sequence: CASSLAAGALGTDTQYF. The variable domain in full, completed from reference TRBV5-1 and TRBJ2-3, reads KAGVTQTPRYLIKTRGQQVTLSCSPISGHRSVSWYQQTPGQGLQFLFEYFSETQRNKGNFPGRFSGRQFSNSRSEMNVSTLELGDSALYLCASSLAAGALGTDTQYFGPGTRLTVL.